This T cell receptor (beta chain) was identified during a study of Ad26.COV2.S vaccination and SARS-CoV-2 variants. Germline loops: CDR1 MNHEY, CDR2 SVGAGI. V was shortened by 4 bases and J by 7 bases, with 10 bases between the two germline ends. The CDR3 is made up of 12 amino acids. A word on this clone: Its target is unknown.

The method was immunoSEQ multiplex PCR; TCRdb's version includes in-frame clones alone and lacks a portion of them. The table records 350,000 to 600,000 clones, 89% of them present only once. Specified treatment: 15 to 20 received Ad26.COV2.S at low or high dose, single or two shots; roughly five received placebo; per-sample allocation not given. Sample collection was performed on day 63 after the first vaccine or placebo injection. Findings of the study overall: The TCR breadth and depth analyses may have understated or missed part of the total T cell responses.

This chain joins TRBV6-5 and TRBJ1-2; D possibly corresponds to TRBD1 (5 bases). The specimen was peripheral blood, collected in a trial of Ad26.COV2.S vaccine versus placebo. The clonotype comes from a person aged 18 to 59 who received the Ad26.COV2.S COVID-19 vaccine or a placebo. In DNA, the CDR3 is TGTGCCAGCAGTTCCCAGGGCGGTGGCTACACCTTC. It codes for CASSSQGGGYTF.